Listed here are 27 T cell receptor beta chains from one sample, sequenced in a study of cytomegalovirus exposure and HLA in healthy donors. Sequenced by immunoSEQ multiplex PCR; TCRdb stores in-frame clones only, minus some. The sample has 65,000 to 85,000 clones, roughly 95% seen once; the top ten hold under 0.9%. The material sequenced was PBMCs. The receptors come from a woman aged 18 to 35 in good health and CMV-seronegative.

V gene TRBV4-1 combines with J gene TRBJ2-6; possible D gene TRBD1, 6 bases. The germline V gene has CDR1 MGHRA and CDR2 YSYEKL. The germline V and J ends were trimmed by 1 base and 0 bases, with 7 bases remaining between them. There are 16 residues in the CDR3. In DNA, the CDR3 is TGCGCCAGCAGCCAAGTCAGGGGCTCTGGGGCCAACGTCCTGACTTTC. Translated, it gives CASSQVRGSGANVLTF.

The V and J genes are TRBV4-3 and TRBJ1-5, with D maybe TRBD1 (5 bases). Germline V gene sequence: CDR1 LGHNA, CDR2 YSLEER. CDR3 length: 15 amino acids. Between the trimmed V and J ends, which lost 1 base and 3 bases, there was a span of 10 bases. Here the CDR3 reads CASSQARVDNQPQHF. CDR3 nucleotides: TGCGCCAGCAGCCAAGCCAGGGTAGACAATCAGCCCCAGCATTTT.

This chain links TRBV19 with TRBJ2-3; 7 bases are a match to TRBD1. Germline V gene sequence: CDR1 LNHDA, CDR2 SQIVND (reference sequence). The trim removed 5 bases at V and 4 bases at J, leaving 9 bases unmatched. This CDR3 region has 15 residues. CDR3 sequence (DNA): TGTGCCAGTAGTGAGACAGGGAATGGTGCAGATACGCAGTATTTT. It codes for CASSETGNGADTQYF. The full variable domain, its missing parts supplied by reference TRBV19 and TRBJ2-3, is DGGITQSPKYLFRKEGQNVTLSCEQNLNHDAMYWYRQDPGQGLRLIYYSQIVNDFQKGDIAEGYSVSREKKESFPLTVTSAQKNPTAFYLCASSETGNGADTQYFGPGTRLTVL.

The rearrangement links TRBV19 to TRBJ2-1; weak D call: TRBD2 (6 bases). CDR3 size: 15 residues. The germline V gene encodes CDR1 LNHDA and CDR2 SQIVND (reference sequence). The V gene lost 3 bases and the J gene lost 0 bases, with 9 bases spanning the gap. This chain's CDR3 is CASSISGSSYNEQFF. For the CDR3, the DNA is TGTGCCAGTAGTATTAGCGGTAGCTCCTACAATGAGCAGTTCTTC. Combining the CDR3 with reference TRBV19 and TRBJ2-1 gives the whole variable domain DGGITQSPKYLFRKEGQNVTLSCEQNLNHDAMYWYRQDPGQGLRLIYYSQIVNDFQKGDIAEGYSVSREKKESFPLTVTSAQKNPTAFYLCASSISGSSYNEQFFGPGTRLTVL.

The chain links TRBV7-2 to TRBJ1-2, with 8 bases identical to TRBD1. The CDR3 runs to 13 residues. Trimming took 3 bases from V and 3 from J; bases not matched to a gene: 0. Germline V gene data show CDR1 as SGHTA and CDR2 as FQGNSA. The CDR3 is CASSLDRDYGYTF. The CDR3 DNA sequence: TGTGCCAGCAGCTTGGACAGGGACTATGGCTACACCTTC.

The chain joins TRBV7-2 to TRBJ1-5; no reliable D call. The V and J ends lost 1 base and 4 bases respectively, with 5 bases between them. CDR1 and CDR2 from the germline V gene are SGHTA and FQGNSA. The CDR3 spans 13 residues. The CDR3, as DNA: TGTGCCAGCAGCTTAGACTGGAATCAGCCCCAGCATTTT. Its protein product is CASSLDWNQPQHF.

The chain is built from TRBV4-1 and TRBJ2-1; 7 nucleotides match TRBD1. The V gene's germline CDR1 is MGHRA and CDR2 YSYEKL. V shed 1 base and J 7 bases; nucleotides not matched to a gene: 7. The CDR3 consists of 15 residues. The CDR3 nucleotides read TGCGCCAGCAGCCAAGGACAGGGCCCTAAAAATGAGCAGTTCTTC. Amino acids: CASSQGQGPKNEQFF.

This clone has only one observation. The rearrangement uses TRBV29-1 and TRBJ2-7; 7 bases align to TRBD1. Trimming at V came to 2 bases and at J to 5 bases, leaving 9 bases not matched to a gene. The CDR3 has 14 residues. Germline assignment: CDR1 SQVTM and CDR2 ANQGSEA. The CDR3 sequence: CSVERQGAGNEQYF. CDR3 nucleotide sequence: TGCAGCGTTGAAAGACAGGGTGCCGGGAACGAGCAGTACTTC.

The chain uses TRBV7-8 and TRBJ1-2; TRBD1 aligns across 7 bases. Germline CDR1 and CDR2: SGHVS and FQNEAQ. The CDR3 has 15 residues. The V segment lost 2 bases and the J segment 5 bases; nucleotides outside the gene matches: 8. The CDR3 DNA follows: TGTGCCAGCAGCTTAATAGAGACAGGGAGGTATGGCTACACCTTC. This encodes CASSLIETGRYGYTF.

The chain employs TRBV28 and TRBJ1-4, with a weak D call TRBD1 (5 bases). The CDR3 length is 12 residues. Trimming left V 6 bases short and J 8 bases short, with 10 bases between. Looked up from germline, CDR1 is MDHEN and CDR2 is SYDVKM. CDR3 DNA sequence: TGTGCCAGCAGCCCGGGGGTGGAAAAACTGTTTTTT. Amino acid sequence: CASSPGVEKLFF.

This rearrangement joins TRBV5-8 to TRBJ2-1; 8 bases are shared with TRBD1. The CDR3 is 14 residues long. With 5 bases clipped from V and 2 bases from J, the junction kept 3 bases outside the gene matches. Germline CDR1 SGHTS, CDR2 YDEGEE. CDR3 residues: CASRGQEAYNEQFF. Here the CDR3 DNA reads TGTGCCAGCAGGGGACAGGAGGCCTACAATGAGCAGTTCTTC.

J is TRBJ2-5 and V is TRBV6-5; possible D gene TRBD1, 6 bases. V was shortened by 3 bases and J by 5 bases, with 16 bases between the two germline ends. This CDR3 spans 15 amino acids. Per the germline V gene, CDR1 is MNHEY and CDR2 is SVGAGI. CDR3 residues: CASSYTRGFWETQYF. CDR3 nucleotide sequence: TGTGCCAGCAGTTATACCAGGGGCTTTTGGGAGACCCAGTACTTC.

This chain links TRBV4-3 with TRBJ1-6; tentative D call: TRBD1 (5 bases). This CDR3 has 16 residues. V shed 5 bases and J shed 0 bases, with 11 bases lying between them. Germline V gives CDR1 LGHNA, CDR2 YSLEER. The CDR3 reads CASSSRQSSYNSPLHF. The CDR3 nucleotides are TGCGCCAGCAGCTCCCGACAGAGCTCCTATAATTCACCCCTCCACTTT.

This CDR3 reads CASSQEGTSGSLYEQYF. DNA of the CDR3: TGCGCCAGCAGCCAAGAAGGGACTAGCGGGAGTCTGTACGAGCAGTACTTC. The gene calls are TRBV4-3 and TRBJ2-7, with TRBD2 matching 14 bases. Germline lookup yields CDR1 LGHNA and CDR2 YSLEER. The CDR3 sequence is 17 residues long. J was trimmed by 4 bases and V by 0 bases; bases with no gene match: 5.

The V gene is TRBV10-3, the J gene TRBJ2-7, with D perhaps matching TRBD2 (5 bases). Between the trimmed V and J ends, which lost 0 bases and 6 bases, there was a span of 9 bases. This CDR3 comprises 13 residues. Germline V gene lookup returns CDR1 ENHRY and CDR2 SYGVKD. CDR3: CAISESTRGEQYF. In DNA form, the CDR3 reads TGTGCCATCAGTGAGTCCACTCGGGGCGAGCAGTACTTC.

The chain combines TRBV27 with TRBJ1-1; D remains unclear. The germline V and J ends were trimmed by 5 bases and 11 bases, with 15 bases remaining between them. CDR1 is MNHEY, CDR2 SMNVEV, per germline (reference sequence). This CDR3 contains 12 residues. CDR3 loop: CASSTRPFPAFF. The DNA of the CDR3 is TGTGCCAGCAGTACCAGGCCTTTCCCGGCTTTCTTT.

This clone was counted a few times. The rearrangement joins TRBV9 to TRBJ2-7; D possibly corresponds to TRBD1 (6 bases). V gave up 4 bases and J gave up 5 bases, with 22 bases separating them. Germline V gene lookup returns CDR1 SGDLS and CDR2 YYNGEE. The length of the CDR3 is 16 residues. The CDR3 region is CASSPRPGSGANEQYF. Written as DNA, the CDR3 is TGTGCCAGCAGCCCCCGCCCGGGCTCAGGGGCCAACGAGCAGTACTTC. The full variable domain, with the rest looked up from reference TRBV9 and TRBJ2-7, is DSGVTQTPKHLITATGQRVTLRCSPRSGDLSVYWYQQSLDQGLQFLIQYYNGEERAKGNILERFSAQQFPDLHSELNLSSLELGDSALYFCASSPRPGSGANEQYFGPGTRLTVT.

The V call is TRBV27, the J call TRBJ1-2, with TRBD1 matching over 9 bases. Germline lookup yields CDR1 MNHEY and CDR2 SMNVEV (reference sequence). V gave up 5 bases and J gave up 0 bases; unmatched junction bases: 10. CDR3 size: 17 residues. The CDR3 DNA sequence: TGTGCCAGCAGTCCTCTCCCCGGACAGGGGACTAACTATGGCTACACCTTC. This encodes CASSPLPGQGTNYGYTF.

The chain's CDR3 is CASGTGIYNEQFF. DNA of the CDR3: TGCGCCAGCGGGACAGGAATTTACAATGAGCAGTTCTTC. This sequence joins TRBV5-1 and TRBJ2-1; TRBD1 aligns across 8 bases. Per the germline V gene, CDR1 is SGHRS and CDR2 is YFSETQ. V lost 7 bases and J lost 4; bases outside the gene matches: 4. CDR3 length: 13 amino acids.

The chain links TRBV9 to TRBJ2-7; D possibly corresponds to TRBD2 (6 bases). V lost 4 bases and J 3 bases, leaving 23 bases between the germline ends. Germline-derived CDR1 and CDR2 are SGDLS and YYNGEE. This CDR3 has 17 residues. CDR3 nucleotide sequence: TGTGCCAGCAGCTTATCGCCTCGGGGCCAAGCGGGCTACGAGCAGTACTTC. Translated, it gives CASSLSPRGQAGYEQYF.

CDR3 residues: CASSYRVHSGNTIYF. In nucleotides, the CDR3 is TGTGCCAGCAGTTACCGGGTGCACTCTGGAAACACCATATATTTT. This sequence joins TRBV6-5 and TRBJ1-3; D gene ambiguous. This CDR3 spans 15 amino acids. The germline V gene encodes CDR1 MNHEY and CDR2 SVGAGI. The V end lost 2 bases, the J end lost 0 bases, and 8 bases lay between the germline ends.

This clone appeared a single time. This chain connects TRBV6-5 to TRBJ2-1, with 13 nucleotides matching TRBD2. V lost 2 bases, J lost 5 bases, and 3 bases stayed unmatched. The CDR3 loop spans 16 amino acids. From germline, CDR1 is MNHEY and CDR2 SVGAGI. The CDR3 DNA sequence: TGTGCCAGCAGTTACGGGACTAGCGGGGCCAACAATGAGCAGTTCTTC. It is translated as CASSYGTSGANNEQFF.

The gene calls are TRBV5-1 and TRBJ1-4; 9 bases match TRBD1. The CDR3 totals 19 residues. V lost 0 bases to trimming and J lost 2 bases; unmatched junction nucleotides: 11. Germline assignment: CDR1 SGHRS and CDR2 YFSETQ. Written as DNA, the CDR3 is TGCGCCAGCAGCTTGGCTCCACAGGGGGCTGGGAGGACTAATGAAAAACTGTTTTTT. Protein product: CASSLAPQGAGRTNEKLFF.

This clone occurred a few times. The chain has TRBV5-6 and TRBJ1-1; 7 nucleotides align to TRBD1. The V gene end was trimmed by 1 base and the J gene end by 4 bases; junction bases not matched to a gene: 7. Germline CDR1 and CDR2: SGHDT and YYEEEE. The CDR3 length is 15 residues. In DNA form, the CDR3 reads TGTGCCAGCAGCTTGTTATCAGGGGGGACCACTGAAGCTTTCTTT. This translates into CASSLLSGGTTEAFF. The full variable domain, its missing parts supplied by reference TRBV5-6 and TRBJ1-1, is DAGVTQSPTHLIKTRGQQVTLRCSPKSGHDTVSWYQQALGQGPQFIFQYYEEEERQRGNFPDRFSGHQFPNYSSELNVNALLLGDSALYLCASSLLSGGTTEAFFGQGTRLTVV.

The CDR3, as DNA: TGCGCCAGCAGTTTGACCGGGGATCAGCCCCAGCATTTT. This codes for CASSLTGDQPQHF. The rearrangement joins TRBV5-1 to TRBJ1-5; unclear D gene. CDR3 length: 13 amino acids. Trimming took 5 bases from V and 5 from J, leaving 11 bases between them. Germline V gene lookup returns CDR1 SGHRS and CDR2 YFSETQ. The whole variable domain, filled in from reference TRBV5-1 and TRBJ1-5, reads KAGVTQTPRYLIKTRGQQVTLSCSPISGHRSVSWYQQTPGQGLQFLFEYFSETQRNKGNFPGRFSGRQFSNSRSEMNVSTLELGDSALYLCASSLTGDQPQHFGDGTRLSIL.

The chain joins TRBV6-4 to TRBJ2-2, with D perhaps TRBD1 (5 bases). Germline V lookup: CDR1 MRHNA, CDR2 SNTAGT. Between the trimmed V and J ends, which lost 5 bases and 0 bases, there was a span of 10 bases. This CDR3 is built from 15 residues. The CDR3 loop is CASSPSRANTGELFF. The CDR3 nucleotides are TGTGCCAGCAGTCCCAGCAGGGCGAACACCGGGGAGCTGTTTTTT.

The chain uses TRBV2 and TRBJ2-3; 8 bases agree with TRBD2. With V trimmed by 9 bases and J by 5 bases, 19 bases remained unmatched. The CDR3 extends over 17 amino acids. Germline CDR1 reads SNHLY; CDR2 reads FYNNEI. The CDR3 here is CASTLPSETSELDTQYF. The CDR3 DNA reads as TGTGCCAGTACACTCCCGTCTGAGACTAGCGAGCTAGATACGCAGTATTTT.